Listed here are 21 T cell receptor beta chains from one sample, sequenced in a study of blood T cell repertoires in COVID-19 (dated by TCRdb to about 2020). Library method: the immunoSEQ multiplex PCR assay. TCRdb mirrors the immuneACCESS table, restricted to in-frame sequences. Some clones are absent from its copies; in checked studies, under half trace to an unresolved V gene, and the reason for the others is unknown. The sample profile shows hundreds of thousands of clones; around 88% of them were found once. The ten top clones hold roughly 1.4% of the sample. Material: peripheral blood. Receptors were obtained from a man of 80 years or more with acute or convalescent COVID-19.

The chain couples TRBV15 to TRBJ2-3; TRBD2 is a possible D gene (6 bases). The length of the CDR3 is 18 residues. The germline CDR1 and CDR2 sequences are LNHNV and YYDKDF (reference sequence). Trimming removed 5 bases from V and 5 bases from J, with 26 bases in between. The CDR3 spells CATSPRRGGLQTRDTQYF. Here the CDR3 DNA reads TGTGCCACCAGCCCCCGCCGGGGAGGACTCCAAACACGAGATACGCAGTATTTT.

The chain has TRBV28 and TRBJ2-1; 10 nucleotides align to TRBD2. The CDR3 is 15 amino acids. Germline V gene lookup returns CDR1 MDHEN and CDR2 SYDVKM. With 7 bases clipped from V and 9 bases from J, the junction kept 12 bases outside the gene matches. CDR3 nucleotides: TGTGCCAGCACCTCAGCGGGAGGGCGTTTTGGTGAGCAGTTCTTC. Translation gives CASTSAGGRFGEQFF. Together with reference TRBV28 and TRBJ2-1, the CDR3 gives the full variable domain: DVKVTQSSRYLVKRTGEKVFLECVQDMDHENMFWYRQDPGLGLRLIYFSYDVKMKEKGDIPEGYSVSREKKERFSLILESASTNQTSMYLCASTSAGGRFGEQFFGPGTRLTVL.

The chain links TRBV5-4 to TRBJ2-5; TRBD1 might be the D (6 bases). Germline CDR1 is SGHNT and CDR2 is YYREEE (reference sequence). The CDR3 loop spans 14 amino acids. The germline V and J ends were trimmed by 0 bases and 3 bases, with 9 bases remaining between them. The CDR3, as DNA: TGTGCCAGCAGCTTGGTTTACAGGGAAGAGACCCAGTACTTC. Amino acids: CASSLVYREETQYF.

The rearrangement links TRBV10-3 to TRBJ2-3; 11 bases line up with TRBD2. Germline V gives CDR1 ENHRY, CDR2 SYGVKD. The CDR3 length is 14 residues. V lost 10 bases to trimming and J lost 3 bases; unmatched junction nucleotides: 6. CDR3 in amino acids: CASGASGRTDTQYF. The CDR3, as DNA: TGTGCCAGCGGCGCTAGCGGGAGGACAGATACGCAGTATTTT.

The rearrangement uses TRBV12-3 or TRBV12-4 and TRBJ1-2; TRBD1 matches 10 bases. The CDR3 has 13 amino acids. V was clipped by 7 bases and J by 8 bases; unmatched bases: 7. CDR3 amino acids: CASTLDRGRGYTF. CDR3 sequence (DNA): TGTGCCAGCACCCTAGACAGGGGGCGAGGCTACACCTTC.

Remarks on this clone: This specimen includes other DNA sequences encoding the same CDR3. V and J are TRBV10-3 and TRBJ1-1; TRBD1 matches 7 bases. This CDR3 spans 13 amino acids. Per germline, CDR1 ENHRY and CDR2 SYGVKD. Trimming at V came to 4 bases and at J to 1 base, leaving 0 bases not matched to a gene. The DNA for the CDR3 is TGTGCCATCAGTGGGACAGGGAACACTGAAGCTTTCTTT. Translating it yields CAISGTGNTEAFF.

This chain links TRBV3-1 (or the pseudogene TRBV3-2) with TRBJ2-2; 7 bases fit TRBD2. From germline, CDR1 is LGHDT and CDR2 YNNKEL (reference sequence). With 2 bases clipped from V and 4 bases from J, the junction kept 10 bases outside the gene matches. The length of the CDR3 is 17 residues. CDR3 region: CASSQPSSPGGTGELFF. The CDR3 DNA sequence: TGTGCCAGCAGCCAACCTTCCAGCCCGGGAGGCACCGGGGAGCTGTTTTTT.

This rearrangement joins TRBV28 to TRBJ1-4; D gene uncertain. Germline V CDR1 and CDR2: MDHEN, SYDVKM. The CDR3 extends over 12 amino acids. Trimming removed 10 bases from V and 5 bases from J, with 11 bases in between. In DNA form, the CDR3 reads TGTGCCATCAGACACCAGAATGAAAAACTGTTTTTT. Translation gives CAIRHQNEKLFF. The entire variable domain, with the rest obtained from reference TRBV28 and TRBJ1-4, is as follows: DVKVTQSSRYLVKRTGEKVFLECVQDMDHENMFWYRQDPGLGLRLIYFSYDVKMKEKGDIPEGYSVSREKKERFSLILESASTNQTSMYLCAIRHQNEKLFFGSGTQLSVL.

The V and J genes are TRBV4-3 and TRBJ1-3; maybe TRBD1 (5 bases). Germline values: CDR1 LGHNA, CDR2 YSLEER. With 2 bases removed from V and 0 bases from J, the gap between germline ends came to 11 bases. This CDR3 comprises 16 residues. The CDR3 reads CASSQNRPNSGNTIYF. The CDR3 region has the DNA TGCGCCAGCAGCCAAAACAGGCCGAACTCTGGAAACACCATATATTTT.

This clone was seen repeatedly, ten times or more. The chain links TRBV6-6 to TRBJ2-2, with 7 positions matching TRBD1. The germline V gene has CDR1 MNHNY and CDR2 SVGAGI (reference sequence). V was clipped by 5 bases and J by 2 bases; unmatched bases: 14. CDR3 length: 18 residues. CDR3 in DNA: TGTGCCAGCAGTCATAGATTCTCCGGGACAGATAACACCGGGGAGCTGTTTTTT. Translating it yields CASSHRFSGTDNTGELFF.

This clone was recorded a few times. V usage is TRBV19 and J usage is TRBJ1-5, with TRBD1 matching over 8 bases. V gave up 5 bases and J gave up 7 bases; unmatched junction bases: 13. The CDR3 contains 16 residues. The germline V gene has CDR1 LNHDA and CDR2 SQIVND (reference sequence). This CDR3 reads CASSAVSRGQGQPQHF. For the CDR3, the DNA is TGTGCCAGTAGTGCGGTCTCCAGGGGGCAGGGACAGCCCCAGCATTTT.

The chain is built from TRBV12-3 or TRBV12-4 and TRBJ2-2, with D unresolved. The CDR3 extends over 12 amino acids. With 4 bases removed from V and 7 bases from J, the gap between germline ends came to 7 bases. CDR3 in amino acids: CASSWLIGELFF. The CDR3 DNA sequence: TGTGCCAGCAGTTGGCTTATCGGGGAGCTGTTTTTT.

V gene TRBV4-1 combines with J gene TRBJ2-1; 10 bases align to TRBD2. CDR1 and CDR2 (germline): MGHRA, YSYEKL. V was pared by 7 bases and J by 2 bases, with 8 bases of the junction left unmatched. The CDR3 consists of 16 residues. CDR3 DNA sequence: TGCGCCAGCACTTCTAGCGGGAGATACCCCTACAATGAGCAGTTCTTC. Amino acid sequence: CASTSSGRYPYNEQFF.

This clone turned up a few times. V and J are TRBV15 and TRBJ2-7; 8 bases align to TRBD1. Per germline, CDR1 LNHNV and CDR2 YYDKDF (reference sequence). The ends lost 3 bases at V and 3 bases at J; junction bases unmatched: 7. This CDR3 comprises 15 residues. This CDR3 reads CATSSGGTGVYEQYF. DNA for the CDR3: TGTGCCACCAGCAGTGGTGGGACAGGAGTCTACGAGCAGTACTTC.

In its sample, this clone was seen once. This sequence joins TRBV7-2 and TRBJ2-7, with a tentative D call TRBD2 (5 bases). V was clipped by 1 base and J by 3 bases, with 13 bases between them. The CDR3 loop spans 15 amino acids. In germline, CDR1 is SGHTA, CDR2 FQGNSA. The CDR3 loop is CASSLEAVGGYEQYF. CDR3 bases: TGTGCCAGCAGCTTAGAGGCAGTAGGAGGCTACGAGCAGTACTTC.

The rearrangement links TRBV7-9 to TRBJ1-4; D gene unclear. Germline V lookup: CDR1 SEHNR, CDR2 FQNEAQ (reference sequence). V was cut by 5 bases and J by 3 bases, with 13 bases left in between. The CDR3 runs to 15 residues. In DNA form, the CDR3 reads TGTGCCAGCAGCCTAACCTCGAGAGCTAATGAAAAACTGTTTTTT. Its translation is CASSLTSRANEKLFF.

The sample holds one count of this clone. CDR3 loop: CATSDAGFSLGELFF. CDR3 coding DNA: TGTGCCACCAGTGACGCCGGGTTTTCCCTCGGGGAGCTGTTTTTT. The V call is TRBV24-1, the J call TRBJ2-2; D is unresolved. The CDR3 runs 15 residues. Per germline, CDR1 KGHDR and CDR2 SFDVKD. The germline V and J ends were trimmed by 4 bases and 7 bases, with 15 bases remaining between them.

The V call is TRBV3-1 (or the pseudogene TRBV3-2), the J call TRBJ2-7; TRBD1 is a possible D gene (5 bases). This CDR3 is 13 amino acids long. V dropped 0 bases and J dropped 6 bases, with 9 bases sitting between them. Germline CDR1 reads LGHDT; CDR2 reads YNNKEL (reference sequence). CDR3: CASSQDRASEQYF. Here the CDR3 DNA reads TGTGCCAGCAGCCAAGACAGGGCGTCCGAGCAGTACTTC.

The chain couples TRBV7-9 to TRBJ2-7, with 7 bases lining up with TRBD1. CDR1 is SEHNR and CDR2 is FQNEAQ in the germline V gene (reference sequence). Germline trimming cut 2 bases from V and 3 bases from J; bases unmatched to any gene: 1. The CDR3 totals 13 residues. The CDR3 DNA reads as TGTGCCAGCAGCTTACCAGGGGGCTACGAGCAGTACTTC. Its protein is CASSLPGGYEQYF.

CDR3 amino acids: CASSRSSYNSPLHF. In DNA form, the CDR3 reads TGTGCCAGCAGTCGGAGCTCCTATAATTCACCCCTCCACTTT. This chain connects TRBV6-5 to TRBJ1-6, with D unclear. V lost 5 bases and J 0 bases, leaving 5 bases between the germline ends. The CDR3 length is 14 residues. From germline, CDR1 is MNHEY and CDR2 SVGAGI.

The chain recombines TRBV5-6 with TRBJ2-5; 9 bases agree with TRBD1. V lost 1 base, J lost 5 bases, and 6 bases stayed unmatched. Germline V lookup: CDR1 SGHDT, CDR2 YYEEEE. The CDR3 has 15 amino acids. CDR3 residues: CASSLLNRGLETQYF. CDR3 nucleotides: TGTGCCAGCAGCTTGTTAAACAGGGGGCTGGAGACCCAGTACTTC.